A single sample gave rise to the 2 T cell receptor beta chains below, sequenced in a study of cytomegalovirus exposure and HLA in healthy donors. Vbeta (60) and Jbeta (13) primers were used in the PCR. TCRdb's copy holds only in-frame clones and misses some; the assay was immunoSEQ multiplex PCR. In the table there are approximately 100,000 clones, around 80% of which are singletons. Sample: PBMCs. The receptor source for this set is a female donor in good health and CMV-seropositive.

This chain connects TRBV19 to TRBJ1-5; D not resolved. Deletions cut 0 bases from V and 6 bases from J, with 3 bases between. Germline V gene lookup returns CDR1 LNHDA and CDR2 SQIVND (reference sequence). CDR3 length: 12 residues. The CDR3 nucleotides read TGTGCCAGTAGTATAGAGCGTCAGCCCCAGCATTTT. It encodes CASSIERQPQHF.

A single count supports this clone. The chain employs TRBV5-1 and TRBJ2-5, with 9 positions matching TRBD1. This CDR3 has 16 amino acids. Germline lookup yields CDR1 SGHRS and CDR2 YFSETQ. With 5 bases clipped from V and 2 bases from J, the junction kept 10 bases outside the gene matches. In DNA form, the CDR3 reads TGCGCCAGCAGGCCTTCCACCGGGACAGGGCAAGAGACCCAGTACTTC. This translates into CASRPSTGTGQETQYF.